Listed below are T cell receptor beta chains from one sample, sequenced in a study of T cell responses to AZD1222 COVID-19 vaccine. Clones were read by immunoSEQ multiplex PCR, and TCRdb kept only the in-frame ones, dropping some. Counted here are around 110,000 clones, about 91% occurring once; the ten biggest clones make up just over 9.5%. Sequences were derived from peripheral blood, sampled on day 0 of AZD1222 vaccination. These receptors were obtained from an adult in good health. CDR3s include the opening cysteine and the closing phenylalanine or tryptophan. D genes are given only for firm matches. Rows may omit the clone size; those that give it use once, few, many or a size class.

v_gene	j_gene	d_gene	abundance	CDR3aa	CDR3nt
TRBV2	TRBJ1-5	.	.	CASSGGIAGPHQPQHF	TGTGCCAGCAGTGGGGGTATAGCAGGGCCTCATCAGCCCCAGCATTTT
TRBV14	TRBJ2-3	.	.	CASSQKGGGTAQYF	TGTGCCAGCAGCCAAAAAGGAGGGGGGACTGCGCAGTATTTT
TRBV5-1	TRBJ1-2	TRBD1	.	CASSFTGGADGYTF	TGCGCCAGCAGCTTCACAGGGGGCGCCGATGGCTACACCTTC
TRBV6-1	TRBJ2-7	.	.	CASSEPRNSLKGSYEQYF	TGTGCCAGCAGTGAGCCGAGAAACAGCCTCAAGGGCTCCTACGAGCAGTACTTC
TRBV6-4	TRBJ2-2	.	.	CASSDLGGSNTGELFF	TGTGCCAGCAGTGACCTTGGCGGATCGAACACCGGGGAGCTGTTTTTT
TRBV27	TRBJ1-5	TRBD1	.	CASSLDRGTQPQHF	TGTGCCAGCAGTTTAGACAGGGGGACTCAGCCCCAGCATTTT
TRBV12-3/TRBV12-4	TRBJ1-2	TRBD1	.	CASSPGGGYGYTF	TGTGCCAGCAGTCCAGGGGGCGGCTATGGCTACACCTTC
TRBV28	TRBJ2-7	TRBD2	.	CASSLRTSGRHEQYF	TGTGCCAGCAGTTTACGGACTAGCGGGAGACACGAGCAGTACTTC
TRBV19	TRBJ2-6	.	.	CASTDTQGKGANVLTF	TGTGCCAGTACCGACACGCAGGGTAAGGGGGCCAACGTCCTGACTTTC
TRBV29-1	TRBJ2-3	TRBD2	.	CSVGAGLDTDTQYF	TGCAGCGTTGGCGCGGGACTAGACACAGATACGCAGTATTTT
TRBV19	TRBJ2-6	.	.	CASSPGSYSGANVLTF	TGTGCCAGTAGTCCAGGTTCCTACTCTGGGGCCAACGTCCTGACTTTC
TRBV18	TRBJ2-1	TRBD1	.	CASSLRTGEYNEQFF	TGTGCCAGCTCATTACGGACAGGCGAATACAATGAGCAGTTCTTC
TRBV11-2	TRBJ2-1	TRBD2	.	CASSFSTSARYNEQFF	TGTGCCAGCAGCTTCTCGACTAGCGCCCGGTACAATGAGCAGTTCTTC
TRBV27	TRBJ2-3	.	.	CASGLLDTQYF	TGTGCCAGCGGACTGTTAGATACGCAGTATTTT
TRBV14	TRBJ2-4	TRBD2	.	CASSQDDPSGTRMVQYF	TGTGCCAGCAGCCAAGATGATCCTAGCGGGACCCGGATGGTTCAGTACTTC
TRBV24-1	TRBJ2-3	.	.	CATSPGLTPDTQYF	TGTGCCACCAGTCCGGGACTCACACCGGATACGCAGTATTTT
TRBV24-1	TRBJ1-1	.	.	CATSGPGNPEAFF	TGTGCCACCAGTGGCCCAGGAAATCCTGAAGCTTTCTTT
TRBV6-5	TRBJ2-3	.	.	CARIRTAPDTQYF	TGTGCCAGGATACGGACGGCTCCAGATACGCAGTATTTT
TRBV28	TRBJ2-3	.	once	CASSADRDLTSTDTQYF	TGTGCCAGCAGTGCCGACCGGGATCTAACTAGCACAGATACGCAGTATTTT
TRBV6-5	TRBJ1-1	.	.	CASSYSFGLGAAFF	TGTGCCAGCAGTTACTCATTCGGGTTAGGGGCAGCTTTCTTT
TRBV9	TRBJ2-7	TRBD2	.	CASSGGLAGAYEQYF	TGTGCCAGCAGCGGCGGACTAGCGGGGGCCTACGAGCAGTACTTC
TRBV11-2	TRBJ1-5	.	.	CASSEGTPGQPQHF	TGTGCCAGCAGCGAAGGGACTCCAGGTCAGCCCCAGCATTTT
TRBV5-4	TRBJ1-1	.	once	CASSLGGMMGTEAFF	TGTGCCAGCAGCTTGGGGGGTATGATGGGGACTGAAGCTTTCTTT
TRBV6-6	TRBJ1-2	.	.	CASTPREPNYGYTF	TGTGCCAGCACTCCCAGGGAGCCTAACTATGGCTACACCTTC
TRBV6-2/TRBV6-3	TRBJ2-3	.	.	CASSPQVLPSTDTQYF	TGTGCCAGCAGCCCACAGGTCCTACCTAGCACAGATACGCAGTATTTT
TRBV28	TRBJ1-5	.	.	CASSLKEQPQHF	TGTGCCAGCAGTTTAAAGGAGCAGCCCCAGCATTTT
TRBV27	TRBJ2-2	TRBD1	.	CASSLRIRDRVNTGELFF	TGTGCCAGCAGCTTACGGATTCGGGACAGGGTCAACACCGGGGAGCTGTTTTTT
TRBV9	TRBJ1-2	.	few	CASSVGGRSSYGYTF	TGTGCCAGCAGCGTAGGTGGCAGATCGTCCTATGGCTACACCTTC